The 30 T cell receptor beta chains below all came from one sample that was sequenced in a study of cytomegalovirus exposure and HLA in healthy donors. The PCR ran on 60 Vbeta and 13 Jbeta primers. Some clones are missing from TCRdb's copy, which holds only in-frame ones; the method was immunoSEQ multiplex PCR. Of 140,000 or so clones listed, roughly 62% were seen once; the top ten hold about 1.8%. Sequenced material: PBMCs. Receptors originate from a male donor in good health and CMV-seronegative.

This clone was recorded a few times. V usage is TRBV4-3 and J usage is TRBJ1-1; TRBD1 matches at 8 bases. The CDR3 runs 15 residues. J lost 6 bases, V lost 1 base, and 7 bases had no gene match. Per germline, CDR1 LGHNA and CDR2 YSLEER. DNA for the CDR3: TGCGCCAGCAGCCAAGCGACAGGGGTGTTCGCTGAAGCTTTCTTT. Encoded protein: CASSQATGVFAEAFF.

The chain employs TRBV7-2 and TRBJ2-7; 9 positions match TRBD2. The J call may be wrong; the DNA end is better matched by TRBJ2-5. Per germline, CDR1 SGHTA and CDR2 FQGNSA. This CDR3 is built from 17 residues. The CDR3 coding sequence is TGTGCCAGCAGCTTATATGTGCTAGCGGGGAACAAAGAGACCCAGTACTTC. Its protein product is CASSLYVLAGNKETQYF.

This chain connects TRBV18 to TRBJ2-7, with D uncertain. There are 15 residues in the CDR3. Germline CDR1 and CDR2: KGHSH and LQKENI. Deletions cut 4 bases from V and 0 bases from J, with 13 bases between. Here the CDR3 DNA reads TGTGCCAGCTCACACGAGTACACTAACTCCTACGAGCAGTACTTC. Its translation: CASSHEYTNSYEQYF.

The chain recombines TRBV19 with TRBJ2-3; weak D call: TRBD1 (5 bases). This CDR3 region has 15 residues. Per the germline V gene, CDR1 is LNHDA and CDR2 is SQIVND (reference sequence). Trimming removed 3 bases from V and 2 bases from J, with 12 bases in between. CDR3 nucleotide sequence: TGTGCCAGTAGTATTCAGGGCAGTTTCACAGATACGCAGTATTTT. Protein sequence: CASSIQGSFTDTQYF.

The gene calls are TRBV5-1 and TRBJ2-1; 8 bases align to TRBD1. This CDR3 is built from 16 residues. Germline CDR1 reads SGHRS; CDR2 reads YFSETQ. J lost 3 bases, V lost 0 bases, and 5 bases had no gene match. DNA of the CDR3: TGCGCCAGCAGCTTGGCTTCCGGGACAGGCTACAATGAGCAGTTCTTC. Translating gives CASSLASGTGYNEQFF.

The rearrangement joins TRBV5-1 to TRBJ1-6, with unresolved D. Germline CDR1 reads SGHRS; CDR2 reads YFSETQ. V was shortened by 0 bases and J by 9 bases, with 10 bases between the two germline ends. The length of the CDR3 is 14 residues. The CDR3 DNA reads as TGCGCCAGCAGCTTGGACAGCTCCAGTTCACCCCTCCACTTT. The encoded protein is CASSLDSSSSPLHF.

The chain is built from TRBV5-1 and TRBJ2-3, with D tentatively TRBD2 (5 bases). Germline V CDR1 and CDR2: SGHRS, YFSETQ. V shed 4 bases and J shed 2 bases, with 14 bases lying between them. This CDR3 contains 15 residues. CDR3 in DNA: TGCGCCAGCAGCCCCCAGCGGAGTTTCACAGATACGCAGTATTTT. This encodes CASSPQRSFTDTQYF. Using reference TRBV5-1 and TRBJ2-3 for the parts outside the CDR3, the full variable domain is KAGVTQTPRYLIKTRGQQVTLSCSPISGHRSVSWYQQTPGQGLQFLFEYFSETQRNKGNFPGRFSGRQFSNSRSEMNVSTLELGDSALYLCASSPQRSFTDTQYFGPGTRLTVL.

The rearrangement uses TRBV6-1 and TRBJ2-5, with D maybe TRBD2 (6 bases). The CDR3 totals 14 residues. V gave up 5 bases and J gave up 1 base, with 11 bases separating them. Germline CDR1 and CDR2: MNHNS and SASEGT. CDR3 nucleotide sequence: TGTGCCAGCAGTCCCCGACTAGGCCAAGAGACCCAGTACTTC. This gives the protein CASSPRLGQETQYF.

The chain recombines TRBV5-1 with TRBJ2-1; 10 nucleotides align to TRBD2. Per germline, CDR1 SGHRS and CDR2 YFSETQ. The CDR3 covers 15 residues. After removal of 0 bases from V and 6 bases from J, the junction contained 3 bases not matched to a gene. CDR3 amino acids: CASSLGTSGTNEQFF. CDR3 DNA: TGCGCCAGCAGCTTGGGGACTAGCGGAACCAATGAGCAGTTCTTC.

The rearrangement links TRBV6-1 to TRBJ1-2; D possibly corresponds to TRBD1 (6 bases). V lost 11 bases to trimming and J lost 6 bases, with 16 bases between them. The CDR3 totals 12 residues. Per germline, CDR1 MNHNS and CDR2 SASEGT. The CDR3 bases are TGTGCCCTAAAAGACAGGTTAGATGGCTACACCTTC. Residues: CALKDRLDGYTF.

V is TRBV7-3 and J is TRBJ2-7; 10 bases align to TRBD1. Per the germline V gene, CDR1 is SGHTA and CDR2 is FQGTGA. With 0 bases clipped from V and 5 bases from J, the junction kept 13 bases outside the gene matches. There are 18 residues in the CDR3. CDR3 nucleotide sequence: TGTGCCAGCAGCTTAACCCGGGGTAGCGGGACAGGGGTACACGAGCAGTACTTC. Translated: CASSLTRGSGTGVHEQYF.

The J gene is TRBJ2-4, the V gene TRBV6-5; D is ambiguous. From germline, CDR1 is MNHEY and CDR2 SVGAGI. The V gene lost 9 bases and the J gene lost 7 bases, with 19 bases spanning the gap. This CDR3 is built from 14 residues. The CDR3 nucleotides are TGTGCCAGTCGCTTCCCCTACGGGTACAACATTCAGTACTTC. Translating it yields CASRFPYGYNIQYF.

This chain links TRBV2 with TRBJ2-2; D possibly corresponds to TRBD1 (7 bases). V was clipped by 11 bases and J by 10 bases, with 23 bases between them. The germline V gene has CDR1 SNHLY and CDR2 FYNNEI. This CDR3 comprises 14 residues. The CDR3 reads CAGSRTGGYEELFF. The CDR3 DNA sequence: TGTGCCGGATCGAGGACAGGAGGGTACGAGGAGCTGTTTTTT.

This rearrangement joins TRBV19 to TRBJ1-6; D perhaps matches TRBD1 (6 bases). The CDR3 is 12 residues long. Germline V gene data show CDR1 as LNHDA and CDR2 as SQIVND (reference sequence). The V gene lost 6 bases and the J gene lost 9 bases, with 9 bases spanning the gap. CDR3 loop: CASSPQGSPLHF. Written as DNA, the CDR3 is TGTGCCAGTAGCCCACAGGGTTCACCCCTCCACTTT.

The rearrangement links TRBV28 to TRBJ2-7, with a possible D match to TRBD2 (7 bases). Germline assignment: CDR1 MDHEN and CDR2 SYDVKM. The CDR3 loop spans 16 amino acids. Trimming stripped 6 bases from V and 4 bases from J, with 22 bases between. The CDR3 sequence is CASSLPGGGGVYEQYF. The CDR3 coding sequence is TGTGCCAGCAGCTTACCTGGGGGGGGCGGGGTGTACGAGCAGTACTTC.

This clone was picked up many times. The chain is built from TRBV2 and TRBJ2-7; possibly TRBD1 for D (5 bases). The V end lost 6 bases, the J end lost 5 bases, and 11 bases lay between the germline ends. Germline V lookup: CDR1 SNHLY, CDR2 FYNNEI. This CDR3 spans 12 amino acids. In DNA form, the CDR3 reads TGTGCCAGCAGCCGAGGACAAAACGAGCAGTACTTC. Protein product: CASSRGQNEQYF. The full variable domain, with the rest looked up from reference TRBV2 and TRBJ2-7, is EPEVTQTPSHQVTQMGQEVILRCVPISNHLYFYWYRQILGQKVEFLVSFYNNEISEKSEIFDDQFSVERPDGSNFTLKIRSTKLEDSAMYFCASSRGQNEQYFGPGTRLTVT.

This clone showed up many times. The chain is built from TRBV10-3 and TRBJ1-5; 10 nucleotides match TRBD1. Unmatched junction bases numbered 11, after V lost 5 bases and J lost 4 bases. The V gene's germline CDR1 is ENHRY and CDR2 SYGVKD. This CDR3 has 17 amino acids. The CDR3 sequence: CAISPGTGDVGNQPQHF. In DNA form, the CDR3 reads TGTGCCATCAGTCCCGGGACAGGGGATGTTGGAAATCAGCCCCAGCATTTT.

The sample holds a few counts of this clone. CDR3 sequence reads: CASRRDRGLSNTGELFF. The CDR3, as DNA: TGTGCCAGCAGGAGAGACAGGGGGCTTTCAAACACCGGGGAGCTGTTTTTT. The V call is TRBV28, the J call TRBJ2-2, with 10 bases matching TRBD1. The length of the CDR3 is 17 residues. Unmatched junction bases numbered 9, after V lost 6 bases and J lost 2 bases. Germline V gene lookup returns CDR1 MDHEN and CDR2 SYDVKM.

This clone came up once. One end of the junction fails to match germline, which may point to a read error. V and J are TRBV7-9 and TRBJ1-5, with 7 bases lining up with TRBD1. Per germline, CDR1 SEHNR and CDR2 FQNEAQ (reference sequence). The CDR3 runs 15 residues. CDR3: CSSSFSGTEYQPQHF. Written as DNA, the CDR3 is TGTTCCAGCAGCTTTTCTGGGACAGAGTATCAGCCCCAGCATTTT.

The CDR3 reads CASSSIYRGAAGNTIYF. As DNA, the CDR3 is TGTGCCAGTAGCTCAATTTACAGGGGGGCTGCTGGAAACACCATATATTTT. This chain uses TRBV19 with TRBJ1-3; TRBD1 matches at 8 bases. The germline V gene has CDR1 LNHDA and CDR2 SQIVND (reference sequence). Trimming took 6 bases from V and 2 from J; bases not matched to a gene: 12. CDR3 length: 17 residues. Complete variable domain (other parts from reference TRBV19 and TRBJ1-3): DGGITQSPKYLFRKEGQNVTLSCEQNLNHDAMYWYRQDPGQGLRLIYYSQIVNDFQKGDIAEGYSVSREKKESFPLTVTSAQKNPTAFYLCASSSIYRGAAGNTIYFGEGSWLTVV.

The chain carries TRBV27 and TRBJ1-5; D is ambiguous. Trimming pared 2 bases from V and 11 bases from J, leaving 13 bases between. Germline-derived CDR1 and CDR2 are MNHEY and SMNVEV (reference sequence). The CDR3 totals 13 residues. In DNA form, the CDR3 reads TGTGCCAGCAGTTTAACACACAGCACAGCCCAGCATTTT. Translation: CASSLTHSTAQHF.

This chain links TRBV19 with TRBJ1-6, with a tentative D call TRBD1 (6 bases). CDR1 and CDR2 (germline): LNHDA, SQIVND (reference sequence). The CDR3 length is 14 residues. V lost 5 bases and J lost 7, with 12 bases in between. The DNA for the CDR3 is TGTGCCAGTAGTCCAGGGGCATGGAATTCACCCCTCCACTTT. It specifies CASSPGAWNSPLHF.

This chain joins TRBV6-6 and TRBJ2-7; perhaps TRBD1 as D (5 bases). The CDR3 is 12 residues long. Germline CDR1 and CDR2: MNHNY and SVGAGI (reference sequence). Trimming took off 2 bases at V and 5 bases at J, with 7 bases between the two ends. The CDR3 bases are TGTGCCAGCAGTTACAGGGGCCACGAGCAGTACTTC. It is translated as CASSYRGHEQYF.

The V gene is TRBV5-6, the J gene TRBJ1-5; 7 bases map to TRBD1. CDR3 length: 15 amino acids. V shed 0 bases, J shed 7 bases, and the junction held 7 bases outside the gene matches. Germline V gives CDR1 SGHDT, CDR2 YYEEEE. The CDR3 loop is CASSLAGTGVQPQHF. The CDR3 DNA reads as TGTGCCAGCAGCTTGGCTGGTACAGGGGTGCAGCCCCAGCATTTT.

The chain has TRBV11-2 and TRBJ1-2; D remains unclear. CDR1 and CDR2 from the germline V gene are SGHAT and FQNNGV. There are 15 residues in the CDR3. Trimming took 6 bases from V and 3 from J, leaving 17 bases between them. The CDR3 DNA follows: TGTGCCAGCAGTCCGAGGAGGTGGCTTGACTATGGCTACACCTTC. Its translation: CASSPRRWLDYGYTF.

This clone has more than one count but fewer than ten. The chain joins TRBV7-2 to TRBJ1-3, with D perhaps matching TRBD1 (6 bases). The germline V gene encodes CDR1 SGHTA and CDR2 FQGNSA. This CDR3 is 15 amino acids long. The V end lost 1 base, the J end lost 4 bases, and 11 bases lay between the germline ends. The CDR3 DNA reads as TGTGCCAGCAGCTTAGTACAGGGCTCCGGAAACACCATATATTTT. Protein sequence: CASSLVQGSGNTIYF.

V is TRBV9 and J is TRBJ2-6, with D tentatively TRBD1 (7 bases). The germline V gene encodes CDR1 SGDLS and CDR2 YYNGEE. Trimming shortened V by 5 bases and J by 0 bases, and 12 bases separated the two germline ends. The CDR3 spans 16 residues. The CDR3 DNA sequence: TGTGCCAGCAGGGCAGGGGGGACCTCTGGGGCCAACGTCCTGACTTTC. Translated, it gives CASRAGGTSGANVLTF.

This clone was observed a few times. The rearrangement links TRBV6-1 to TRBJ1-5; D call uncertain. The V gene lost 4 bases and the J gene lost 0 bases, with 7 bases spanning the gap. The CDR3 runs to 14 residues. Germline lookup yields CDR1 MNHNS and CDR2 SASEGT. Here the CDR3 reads CASSGGLSNQPQHF. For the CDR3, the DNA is TGTGCCAGCAGTGGCGGTCTTAGCAATCAGCCCCAGCATTTT.

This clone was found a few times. The CDR3 loop reads CASRKTGAAFF. The DNA of the CDR3 is TGTGCCAGCAGGAAAACAGGGGCCGCTTTCTTT. The chain joins TRBV6-5 to TRBJ1-1; 7 bases line up with TRBD1. Unmatched junction bases numbered 6, after V lost 6 bases and J lost 11 bases. The CDR3 consists of 11 residues. The germline V gene has CDR1 MNHEY and CDR2 SVGAGI.

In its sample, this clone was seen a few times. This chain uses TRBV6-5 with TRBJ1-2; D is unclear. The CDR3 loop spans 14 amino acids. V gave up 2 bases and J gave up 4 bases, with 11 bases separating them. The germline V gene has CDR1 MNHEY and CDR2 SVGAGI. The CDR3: CASSYTTELYGYTF. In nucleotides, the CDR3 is TGTGCCAGCAGTTACACTACGGAACTCTATGGCTACACCTTC.